This TCR beta chain was found in a study of T cells in Graves' hyperthyroidism and ophthalmopathy. This clonotype was counted only a few times. Looked up from germline, CDR1 is SQVTM and CDR2 is ANQGSEA. The germline V and J ends were trimmed by 3 bases and 6 bases, with 15 bases remaining between them. CDR3 size: 14 residues. RNA transcripts served as the template for amplifying TCR beta CDR3 regions. When the TCR CDR3 underwent first-round RT-PCR, the HTBI primer set was used. Using its own MiXCR run on the multiplex PCR reads, TCRdb lists one record per CDR3 protein. The data contain 530,000 or so distinct CDR3 sequences, under 20% of them singletons. A Clinical Activity Score of at least 3, a NOSPECS grade of at least 4 and a duration under 3 months were recorded in the ophthalmopathy patients. Uncontrolled infections, other autoimmune diseases, pregnancy or lactation led to exclusion of patients. Diagnosis rested on symptoms, serum thyroxine and TRAb, thyroid ultrasound, and orbital computed tomography.

The genes are TRBV29-1 and TRBJ2-1; a possible D gene is TRBD1 (6 bases). The TCR originated in a woman aged 18-30 years with Graves' ophthalmopathy. Input material: blood. The CDR3 spells CSVEWDNIPNEQFF. The CDR3 region has the DNA TGCAGCGTTGAGTGGGACAACATCCCCAATGAGCAGTTCTTC.